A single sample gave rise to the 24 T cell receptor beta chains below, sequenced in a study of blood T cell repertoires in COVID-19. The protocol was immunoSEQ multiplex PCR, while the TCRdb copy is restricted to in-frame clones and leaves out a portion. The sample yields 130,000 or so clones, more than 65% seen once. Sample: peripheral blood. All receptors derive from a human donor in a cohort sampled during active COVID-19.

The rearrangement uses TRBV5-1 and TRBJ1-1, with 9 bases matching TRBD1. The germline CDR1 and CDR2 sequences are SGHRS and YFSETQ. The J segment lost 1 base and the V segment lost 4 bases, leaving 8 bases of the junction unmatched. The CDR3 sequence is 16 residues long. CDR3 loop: CASSPLTGGANTEAFF. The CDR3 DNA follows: TGCGCCAGCAGCCCATTGACAGGGGGAGCGAACACTGAAGCTTTCTTT.

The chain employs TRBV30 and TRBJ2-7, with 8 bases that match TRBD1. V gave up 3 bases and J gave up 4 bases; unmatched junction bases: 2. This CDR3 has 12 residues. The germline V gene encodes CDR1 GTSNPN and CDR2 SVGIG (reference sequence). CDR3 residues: CAWSDRGYEQYF. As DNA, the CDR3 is TGTGCCTGGAGCGACAGGGGTTACGAGCAGTACTTC.

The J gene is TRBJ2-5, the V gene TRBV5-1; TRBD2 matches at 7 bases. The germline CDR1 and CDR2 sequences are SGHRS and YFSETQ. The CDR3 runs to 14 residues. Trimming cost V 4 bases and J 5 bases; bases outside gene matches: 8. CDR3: CASSKGLLGETQYF. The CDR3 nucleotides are TGCGCCAGCAGCAAGGGACTACTGGGGGAGACCCAGTACTTC.

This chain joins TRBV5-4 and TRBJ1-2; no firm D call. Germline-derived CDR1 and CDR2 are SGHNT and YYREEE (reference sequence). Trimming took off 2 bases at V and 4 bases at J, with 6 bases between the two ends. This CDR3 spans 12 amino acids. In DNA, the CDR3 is TGTGCCAGCAGCTTCGGGATCTATGGCTACACCTTC. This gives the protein CASSFGIYGYTF.

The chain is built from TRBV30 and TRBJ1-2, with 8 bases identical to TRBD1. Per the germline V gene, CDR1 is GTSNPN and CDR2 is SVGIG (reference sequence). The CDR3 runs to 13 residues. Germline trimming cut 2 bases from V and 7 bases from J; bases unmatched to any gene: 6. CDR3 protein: CAWSIDRGFGYTF. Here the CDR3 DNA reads TGTGCCTGGAGTATAGACAGGGGATTTGGCTACACCTTC.

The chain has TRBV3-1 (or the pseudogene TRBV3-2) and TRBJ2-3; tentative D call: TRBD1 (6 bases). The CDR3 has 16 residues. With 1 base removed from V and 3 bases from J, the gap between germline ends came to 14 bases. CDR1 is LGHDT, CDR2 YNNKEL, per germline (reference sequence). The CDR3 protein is CASSQGLGAKTDTQYF. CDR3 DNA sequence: TGTGCCAGCAGCCAAGGTCTGGGGGCAAAGACAGATACGCAGTATTTT.

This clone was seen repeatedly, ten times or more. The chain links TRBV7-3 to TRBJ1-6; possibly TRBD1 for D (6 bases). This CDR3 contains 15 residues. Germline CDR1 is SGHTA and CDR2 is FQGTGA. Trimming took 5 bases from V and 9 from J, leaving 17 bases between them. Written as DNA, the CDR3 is TGTGCCAGCAGCCAATCCGGGACAAGGGGTTCACCCCTCCACTTT. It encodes CASSQSGTRGSPLHF.

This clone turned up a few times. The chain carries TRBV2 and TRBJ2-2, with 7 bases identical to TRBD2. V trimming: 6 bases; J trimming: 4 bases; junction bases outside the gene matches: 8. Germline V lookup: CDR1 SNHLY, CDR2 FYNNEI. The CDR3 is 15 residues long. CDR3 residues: CASSRTSRGTGELFF. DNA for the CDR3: TGTGCCAGCAGCCGGACTAGTAGGGGCACCGGGGAGCTGTTTTTT. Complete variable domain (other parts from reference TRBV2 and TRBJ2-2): EPEVTQTPSHQVTQMGQEVILRCVPISNHLYFYWYRQILGQKVEFLVSFYNNEISEKSEIFDDQFSVERPDGSNFTLKIRSTKLEDSAMYFCASSRTSRGTGELFFGEGSRLTVL.

This CDR3 is CASSPLGRGAYGYTF. DNA for the CDR3: TGTGCCAGCAGCCCGCTGGGCAGGGGGGCCTATGGCTACACCTTC. The chain carries TRBV5-6 and TRBJ1-2; 7 bases match TRBD1. After removal of 4 bases from V and 4 bases from J, the junction contained 10 bases not matched to a gene. This CDR3 is 15 amino acids long. CDR1 and CDR2 from the germline V gene are SGHDT and YYEEEE. Full variable domain (outside the CDR3, taken from reference TRBV5-6 and TRBJ1-2): DAGVTQSPTHLIKTRGQQVTLRCSPKSGHDTVSWYQQALGQGPQFIFQYYEEEERQRGNFPDRFSGHQFPNYSSELNVNALLLGDSALYLCASSPLGRGAYGYTFGSGTRLTVV.

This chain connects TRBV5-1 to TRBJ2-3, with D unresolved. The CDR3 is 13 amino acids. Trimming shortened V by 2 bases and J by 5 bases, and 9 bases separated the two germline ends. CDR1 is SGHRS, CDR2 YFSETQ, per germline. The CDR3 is CASSFLERDTQYF. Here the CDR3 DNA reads TGCGCCAGCAGCTTTCTAGAAAGAGATACGCAGTATTTT.

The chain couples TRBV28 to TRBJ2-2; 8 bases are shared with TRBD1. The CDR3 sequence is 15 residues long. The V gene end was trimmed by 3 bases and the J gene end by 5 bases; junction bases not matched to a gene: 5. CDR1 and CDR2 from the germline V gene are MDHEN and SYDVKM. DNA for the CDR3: TGTGCCAGCAGTTTCCTCAGGGGGCGGACCGGGGAGCTGTTTTTT. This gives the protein CASSFLRGRTGELFF. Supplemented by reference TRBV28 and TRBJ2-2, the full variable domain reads DVKVTQSSRYLVKRTGEKVFLECVQDMDHENMFWYRQDPGLGLRLIYFSYDVKMKEKGDIPEGYSVSREKKERFSLILESASTNQTSMYLCASSFLRGRTGELFFGEGSRLTVL.

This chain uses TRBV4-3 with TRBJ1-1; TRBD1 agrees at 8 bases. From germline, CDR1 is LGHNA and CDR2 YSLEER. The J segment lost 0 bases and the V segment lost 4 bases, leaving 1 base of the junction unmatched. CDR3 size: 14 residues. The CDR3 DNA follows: TGCGCCAGCAGCCCGACAGGGGTGAACACTGAAGCTTTCTTT. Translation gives CASSPTGVNTEAFF.

The CDR3 is CASSPPTGTYGYTF. The DNA of the CDR3 is TGTGCCAGCAGTCCTCCGACAGGGACCTATGGCTACACCTTC. This chain uses TRBV28 with TRBJ1-2, with 7 bases matching TRBD1. The CDR3 is 14 amino acids. Germline lookup yields CDR1 MDHEN and CDR2 SYDVKM. The ends lost 5 bases at V and 4 bases at J; junction bases unmatched: 7.

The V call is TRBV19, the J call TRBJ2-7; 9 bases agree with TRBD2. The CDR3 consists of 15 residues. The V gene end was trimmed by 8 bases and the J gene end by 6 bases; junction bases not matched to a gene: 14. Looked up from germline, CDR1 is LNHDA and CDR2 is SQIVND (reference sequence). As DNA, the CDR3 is TGTGCCAGTTCGTCTACCGGGACTAGCTTGTTCGAGCAGTACTTC. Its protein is CASSSTGTSLFEQYF.

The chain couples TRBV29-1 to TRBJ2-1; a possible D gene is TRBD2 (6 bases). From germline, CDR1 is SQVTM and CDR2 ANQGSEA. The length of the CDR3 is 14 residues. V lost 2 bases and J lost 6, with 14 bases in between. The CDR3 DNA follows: TGCAGCGTTGAAAGGACTCGACTAGGCAATGAGCAGTTCTTC. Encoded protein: CSVERTRLGNEQFF.

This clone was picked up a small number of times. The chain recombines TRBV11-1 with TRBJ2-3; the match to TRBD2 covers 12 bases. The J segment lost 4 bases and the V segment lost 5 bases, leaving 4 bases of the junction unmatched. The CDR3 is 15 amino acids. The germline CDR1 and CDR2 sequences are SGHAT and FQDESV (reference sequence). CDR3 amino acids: CASSRGLAGSDTQYF. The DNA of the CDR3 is TGTGCCAGCAGCCGAGGACTAGCGGGGTCAGATACGCAGTATTTT.

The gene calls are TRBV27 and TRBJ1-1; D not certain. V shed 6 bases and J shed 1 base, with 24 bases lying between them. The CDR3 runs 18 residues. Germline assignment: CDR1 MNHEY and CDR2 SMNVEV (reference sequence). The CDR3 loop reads CASSPVQVIGEGNTEAFF. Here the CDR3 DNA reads TGTGCCAGCAGCCCAGTCCAGGTGATCGGGGAAGGGAACACTGAAGCTTTCTTT.

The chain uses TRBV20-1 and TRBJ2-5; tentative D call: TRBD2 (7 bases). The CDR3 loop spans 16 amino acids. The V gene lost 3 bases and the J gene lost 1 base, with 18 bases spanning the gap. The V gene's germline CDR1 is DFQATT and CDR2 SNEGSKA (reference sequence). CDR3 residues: CSASAVAGDIQETQYF. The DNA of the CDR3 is TGCAGTGCTAGTGCGGTTGCGGGGGACATCCAAGAGACCCAGTACTTC.

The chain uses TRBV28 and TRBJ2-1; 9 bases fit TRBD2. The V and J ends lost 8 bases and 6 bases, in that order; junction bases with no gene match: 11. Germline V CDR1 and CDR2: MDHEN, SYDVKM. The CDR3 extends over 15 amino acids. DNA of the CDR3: TGTGCCAGCGGGGAGGCGGGAGGGCCTCGCAATGAGCAGTTCTTC. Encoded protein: CASGEAGGPRNEQFF.

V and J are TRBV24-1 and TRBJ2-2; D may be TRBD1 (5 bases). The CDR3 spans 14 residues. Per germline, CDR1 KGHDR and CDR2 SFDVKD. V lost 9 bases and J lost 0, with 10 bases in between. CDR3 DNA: TGTGCCACCTCGAGGACAACGAACACCGGGGAGCTGTTTTTT. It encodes CATSRTTNTGELFF.

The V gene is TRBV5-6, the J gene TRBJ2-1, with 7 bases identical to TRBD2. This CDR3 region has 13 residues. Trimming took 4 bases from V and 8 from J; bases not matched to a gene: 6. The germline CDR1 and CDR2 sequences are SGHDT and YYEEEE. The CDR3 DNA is TGTGCCAGCAGCCCTGGGACTACCGATGAGCAGTTCTTC. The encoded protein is CASSPGTTDEQFF.

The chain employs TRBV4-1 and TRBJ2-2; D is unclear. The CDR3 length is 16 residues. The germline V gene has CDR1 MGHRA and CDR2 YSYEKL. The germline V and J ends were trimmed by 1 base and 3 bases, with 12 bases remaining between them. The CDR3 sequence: CASSQVLNRHTGELFF. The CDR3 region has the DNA TGCGCCAGCAGCCAAGTCCTGAACAGACACACCGGGGAGCTGTTTTTT.

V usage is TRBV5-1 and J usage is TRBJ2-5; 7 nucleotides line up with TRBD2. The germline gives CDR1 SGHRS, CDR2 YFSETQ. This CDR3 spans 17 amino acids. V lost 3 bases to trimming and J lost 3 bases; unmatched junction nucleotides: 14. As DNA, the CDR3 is TGCGCCAGCAGCTCAGCTACATTCAGTGGGACTAAAGAGACCCAGTACTTC. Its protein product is CASSSATFSGTKETQYF.

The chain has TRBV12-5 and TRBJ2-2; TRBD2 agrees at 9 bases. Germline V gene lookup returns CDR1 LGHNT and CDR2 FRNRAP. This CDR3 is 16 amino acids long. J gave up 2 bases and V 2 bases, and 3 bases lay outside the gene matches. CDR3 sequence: CASGLLTSGNTGELFF. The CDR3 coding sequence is TGTGCTAGTGGTTTGTTGACTAGCGGAAACACCGGGGAGCTGTTTTTT.